This T cell receptor (beta chain) was sequenced for a study of T-cell memory formation after mild COVID-19. Regarding the study as a whole: Contracting clones from day 15 to 85 had balanced CD4/CD8; later expanders favoured CD4+.

As concerns this clonotype: The antigen is not known.

Constant-segment primers and 5'RACE yielded cDNA libraries for TCR alpha and TCR beta, each carrying sample barcodes and UMIs. A single record per CDR3 protein comes from TCRdb applying MiXCR to the 5' RACE reads. Of 450,000 to 700,000 distinct CDR3 sequences in the sample, more than 15% were seen once. V was pared by 7 bases and J by 4 bases, with 11 bases of the junction left unmatched. CDR3 length: 15 residues. The germline V gene has CDR1 SNHLY and CDR2 FYNNEI. This TCR derives from an adult woman who had mild COVID-19 (a few samples of this study predate the infection). Cell type and time point are not known. The chain joins TRBV2 to TRBJ1-1; 8 bases line up with TRBD1. The sequenced sample consisted of PBMCs or a T cell subset sorted from them (not recorded which). The chain's CDR3 is CASNPQLGQGTEAFF. CDR3 nucleotides: TGTGCCAGCAACCCCCAACTAGGACAGGGCACTGAAGCTTTCTTT.